This is a list of T cell receptor beta chains from one sample in a study of Tregs in tolerant kidney transplant recipients. Profiling relied on immunoSEQ multiplex PCR, and the TCRdb table lists in-frame clones only, not all of them. Of 100,000 to 150,000 clones in the sample, roughly 93% were seen once. The sample was CD4+ T cells from blood. These receptors were obtained from a human donor in good health. The CDR3 runs from the conserved cysteine through the conserved F or W. A D gene is named only where the DNA matches it firmly. Size values are once, few and many counts, or a class for expanded clones, and some rows have none.

CDR3 DNA: TGTGCCAGCAGTAGAGACAGGGGCAGTCAGCCCCAGCATTTT
CDR3 protein: CASSRDRGSQPQHF
J gene: TRBJ1-5
clone size: few
V gene: TRBV7-2
D gene: TRBD1

CDR3 DNA: TGTGCCAGCTCCAGGACTGACTTAGATACGCAGTATTTT
CDR3 protein: CASSRTDLDTQYF
J gene: TRBJ2-3
clone size: .
V gene: TRBV2
D gene: .

CDR3 DNA: TGTGCCAGCAGTTCGACAGCCCTCATCAACACTGAAGCTTTCTTT
CDR3 protein: CASSSTALINTEAFF
J gene: TRBJ1-1
clone size: .
V gene: TRBV28
D gene: .

CDR3 DNA: TGTGCCTGGAGATCCCCGGGGTCGGGCACAGATACGCAGTATTTT
CDR3 protein: CAWRSPGSGTDTQYF
J gene: TRBJ2-3
clone size: .
V gene: TRBV30
D gene: .

CDR3 DNA: TGTGCCGGACCCTCTGGAAACACCATATATTTT
CDR3 protein: CAGPSGNTIYF
J gene: TRBJ1-3
clone size: .
V gene: TRBV6-4
D gene: .

CDR3 DNA: TGTGCCAGCAGTCGAAGCGGGTACTACGAGCAGTACTTC
CDR3 protein: CASSRSGYYEQYF
J gene: TRBJ2-7
clone size: few
V gene: TRBV6-6
D gene: .

CDR3 DNA: TGTGCCAGCAGCTCTGGCGGCTCTCGGGTCCACGGCACAGATACGCAGTATTTT
CDR3 protein: CASSSGGSRVHGTDTQYF
J gene: TRBJ2-3
clone size: .
V gene: TRBV5-4
D gene: .

CDR3 DNA: TGCGCCAGCAGCTCCAGATACATTACCGGTACGCAGTATTTT
CDR3 protein: CASSSRYITGTQYF
J gene: TRBJ2-3
clone size: .
V gene: TRBV5-1
D gene: .

CDR3 DNA: TGTGCCAGCGGAGCGGGGGGTAGCTCCTACGAGCAGTACTTC
CDR3 protein: CASGAGGSSYEQYF
J gene: TRBJ2-7
clone size: .
V gene: TRBV2
D gene: TRBD2

CDR3 DNA: TGTGCCAGCGTCGGTTGGGGGTTCACTGAAGCTTTCTTT
CDR3 protein: CASVGWGFTEAFF
J gene: TRBJ1-1
clone size: .
V gene: TRBV6-1
D gene: .

CDR3 DNA: TGCGCCAGCAGCTCATCAGGGCCCAATCAGCCCCAGCATTTT
CDR3 protein: CASSSSGPNQPQHF
J gene: TRBJ1-5
clone size: .
V gene: TRBV5-1
D gene: .

CDR3 DNA: TGTGCCAGCAGCTTAGCGTCTGTCGGATCAGATACGCAGTATTTT
CDR3 protein: CASSLASVGSDTQYF
J gene: TRBJ2-3
clone size: .
V gene: TRBV7-9
D gene: .

CDR3 DNA: TGTGCCAGCAGTTCAAGCGGGGGGCCCCCCAATGAGCAGTTCTTC
CDR3 protein: CASSSSGGPPNEQFF
J gene: TRBJ2-1
clone size: .
V gene: TRBV2
D gene: TRBD2

CDR3 DNA: TGTGCCAGCAGTGAAGTCGGCGGAGCCTGGGGCGAGCAGTACTTC
CDR3 protein: CASSEVGGAWGEQYF
J gene: TRBJ2-7
clone size: .
V gene: TRBV6-1
D gene: .